These 23 T cell receptor beta chains share one sample of origin, sequenced in a study of T cells in Graves' hyperthyroidism and ophthalmopathy. There were TCR beta CDR3 regions amplified from RNA transcripts. The TCR CDR3 first-round RT-PCR relied on the HTBI primer set. TCRdb redid the calling of the multiplex PCR reads with MiXCR, one entry per CDR3 protein. The data contain about 110,000 distinct CDR3 sequences, about 16% of them singletons. The material sequenced was blood. The source is a woman aged 50 to 60 with Graves' hyperthyroidism.

This chain links TRBV5-1 with TRBJ2-7, with D unclear. The CDR3 length is 12 residues. The V gene's germline CDR1 is SGHRS and CDR2 YFSETQ. Between the trimmed V and J ends, which lost 0 bases and 3 bases, there was a span of 4 bases. CDR3 sequence (DNA): TGCGCCAGCAGCTTGGAGGGCTACGAGCAGTACGTC. Its translation: CASSLEGYEQYV.

This clonotype has at least ten counts. This chain connects TRBV9 to TRBJ2-7; TRBD2 agrees at 10 bases. The CDR3 is made up of 15 amino acids. V lost 0 bases, J lost 7 bases, and 7 bases stayed unmatched. CDR1 and CDR2 from the germline V gene are SGDLS and YYNGEE. In DNA form, the CDR3 reads TGTGCCAGCAGCGTAGCCTCTAGCGGGAGTATTGAGCAGTACTTC. Its translation is CASSVASSGSIEQYF.

This clonotype has ten or more counts. V gene TRBV12-3 or TRBV12-4 combines with J gene TRBJ1-2; a weak D match, TRBD1 (6 bases). V lost 3 bases and J 2 bases, leaving 10 bases between the germline ends. The CDR3 runs to 14 residues. The CDR3 sequence: CASSFVTGNYGYTF. DNA of the CDR3: TGTGCCAGCAGTTTCGTGACAGGAAACTATGGCTACACCTTC.

This clonotype has a count of ten or more. The V call is TRBV3-1, the J call TRBJ1-4, with 12 bases that match TRBD1. The V segment lost 4 bases and the J segment 4 bases; nucleotides outside the gene matches: 7. CDR3 length: 17 residues. The germline gives CDR1 LGHDT, CDR2 YNNKEL (reference sequence). The CDR3 protein is CASSRAGQGAVNEKLFF. CDR3 nucleotide sequence: TGTGCCAGCAGCCGAGCGGGACAGGGGGCGGTTAATGAAAAACTGTTTTTT.

This clonotype appeared many times. The chain is built from TRBV5-1 and TRBJ2-3, with 9 bases that match TRBD2. The CDR3 runs 17 residues. Trimming at V came to 3 bases and at J to 2 bases, leaving 10 bases not matched to a gene. The germline gives CDR1 SGHRS, CDR2 YFSETQ. The CDR3 DNA reads TGCGCCAGCAGCTACGGGACTAGCAGCGCCCACACAGATACGCAGTATTTT. Translated, it gives CASSYGTSSAHTDTQYF.

This clonotype was counted ten times or more. DNA for the CDR3: TGTGCCAGCAGACAGCCGGGCCCTTACACAGATACGCAGTATTTT. Its translation: CASRQPGPYTDTQYF. J is TRBJ2-3 and V is TRBV11-2, with D hard to call. The CDR3 is made up of 15 amino acids. Trimming stripped 6 bases from V and 2 bases from J, with 15 bases between. Germline-derived CDR1 and CDR2 are SGHAT and FQNNGV.

Details on this clonotype: Being one base from a much bigger clone, this may be a read error. This chain links TRBV5-1 with TRBJ2-1; 7 nucleotides line up with TRBD1. The J segment lost 5 bases and the V segment lost 5 bases, leaving 7 bases of the junction unmatched. Germline-derived CDR1 and CDR2 are SGHRS and YFSETQ. The CDR3 runs to 14 residues. The CDR3 nucleotides read TGCGCCAGCAGGACAGGGATGTATCACAATGAGCAGTTCTTC. Protein: CASRTGMYHNEQFF.

Many counts were recorded for this clonotype. The chain couples TRBV5-5 to TRBJ2-1; D is unresolved. Germline CDR1 SGHKS, CDR2 YYEKEE (reference sequence). Trimming removed 4 bases from V and 0 bases from J, with 14 bases in between. This CDR3 has 16 amino acids. CDR3 region: CASSLGPQISYNEQFF. In nucleotides, the CDR3 is TGTGCCAGCAGCCTCGGCCCCCAGATCTCCTACAATGAGCAGTTCTTC.

This clonotype turned up a few times. A single base separates this from a much larger clone, so it may be a read error. The gene calls are TRBV30 and TRBJ2-7; tentatively, D is TRBD1 (6 bases). The germline gives CDR1 GTSNPN, CDR2 SVGIG (reference sequence). This CDR3 is built from 14 residues. CDR3 residues: CAELQGSGSYEQHV. CDR3 coding DNA: TGTGCCGAATTACAGGGATCGGGCTCCTACGAGCAGCACGTC.

This clonotype was detected ten times or more. J is TRBJ1-3 and V is TRBV20-1; possible D gene TRBD1, 5 bases. Germline V gene sequence: CDR1 DFQATT, CDR2 SNEGSKA (reference sequence). This CDR3 has 14 amino acids. Trimming took 8 bases from V and 4 from J, leaving 18 bases between them. Written as DNA, the CDR3 is TGCAGTACTCTGGGCCAGGGAGCAGGAAACACCATATATTTT. Residues: CSTLGQGAGNTIYF.

This clonotype was detected ten times or more. This chain links TRBV7-2 with TRBJ2-1; 9 bases align to TRBD2. After removal of 6 bases from V and 10 bases from J, the junction contained 22 bases not matched to a gene. Germline CDR1 and CDR2: SGHTA and FQGNSA. There are 18 residues in the CDR3. This CDR3 is CASSSPPTSGPFGGEQFF. The CDR3 nucleotides are TGTGCCAGCAGTTCTCCCCCGACTAGCGGCCCGTTCGGGGGGGAGCAGTTCTTC.

V is TRBV5-1 and J is TRBJ1-2, with 8 bases matching TRBD1. V was clipped by 3 bases and J by 8 bases; unmatched bases: 9. The CDR3 totals 14 residues. Germline values: CDR1 SGHRS, CDR2 YFSETQ. CDR3 DNA: TGCGCCAGCAGCTCCTATACAGGGGGAGTAGGCTACACCTTC. Amino acids: CASSSYTGGVGYTF.

This clonotype was seen many times. The DNA of the CDR3 is TGTGCCAGCAGTTTTATGGACTCTGGGGCCAACGTCCTGACTTTC. Translated: CASSFMDSGANVLTF. V usage is TRBV11-2 and J usage is TRBJ2-6; D is ambiguous. Trimming shortened V by 6 bases and J by 0 bases, and 9 bases separated the two germline ends. The length of the CDR3 is 15 residues. Germline V gives CDR1 SGHAT, CDR2 FQNNGV.

The rearrangement links TRBV28 to TRBJ2-7; D remains unclear. This CDR3 region has 14 residues. Germline-derived CDR1 and CDR2 are MDHEN and SYDVKM. Trimming took 1 base from V and 5 from J, leaving 12 bases between them. CDR3 coding DNA: TGTGCCAGCAGTTTATCGGCTCGTGTCCACGAGCAGTACTTC. Amino acid sequence: CASSLSARVHEQYF.

The chain joins TRBV12-3 or TRBV12-4 to TRBJ2-1, with D unresolved. The CDR3 extends over 11 amino acids. V lost 5 bases and J lost 12, with 11 bases in between. This CDR3 is CASSMGMGQFF. The CDR3 nucleotides read TGTGCCAGCAGTATGGGAATGGGGCAGTTCTTC.

This clonotype was found many times. This chain links TRBV4-1 with TRBJ1-4, with D tentatively TRBD1 (5 bases). Trimming pared 2 bases from V and 8 bases from J, leaving 18 bases between. The CDR3 is 16 amino acids. CDR1 is MGHRA and CDR2 is YSYEKL in the germline V gene. The CDR3 nucleotides read TGCGCCAGCAGCCAAAAACCGGGACGGGGTCAAGAAAAACTGTTTTTT. Translating gives CASSQKPGRGQEKLFF.

This clonotype was counted at least ten times. This chain links TRBV19 with TRBJ1-1; maybe TRBD1 (6 bases). Germline-derived CDR1 and CDR2 are LNHDA and SQIVND (reference sequence). The CDR3 covers 14 residues. V lost 8 bases to trimming and J lost 0 bases, with 13 bases between them. CDR3 in DNA: TGTGCCAGTTGGGACAAGAGTATGAACACTGAAGCTTTCTTT. Translating it yields CASWDKSMNTEAFF.

This clonotype was counted many times. The chain employs TRBV20-1 and TRBJ1-5; the D is unclear. The CDR3 totals 14 residues. The germline gives CDR1 DFQATT, CDR2 SNEGSKA (reference sequence). With 0 bases removed from V and 4 bases from J, the gap between germline ends came to 10 bases. The CDR3 DNA reads TGCAGTGCTAGAGATCGGTTAGGAAATCAGCCCCAGCATTTT. This encodes CSARDRLGNQPQHF.

This clonotype was seen repeatedly, ten times or more. This rearrangement joins TRBV7-8 to TRBJ2-7, with D perhaps being TRBD1 or TRBD2 (5 bases each). V lost 5 bases to trimming and J lost 1 base, with 12 bases between them. This CDR3 region has 14 residues. Looked up from germline, CDR1 is SGHVS and CDR2 is FQNEAQ. The CDR3 region has the DNA TGTGCCAGCAGCCAAGGGACCTTTTCCTACGAGCAGTACGTC. Its translation is CASSQGTFSYEQYV.

In regard to this clonotype: This may be a read error, as it is one base from a much larger clone. The chain employs TRBV7-2 and TRBJ1-4; D possibly corresponds to TRBD1 (6 bases). The CDR3 length is 15 residues. Germline CDR1 is SGHTA and CDR2 is FQGNSA. The CDR3 coding sequence is TGTGCCGGCAGCTCCTCGGGGGGGCAGGGGGAAAAACTGTTTTTT. Translation: CAGSSSGGQGEKLFF.

This clonotype showed up just a few times. The rearrangement joins TRBV13 to TRBJ1-6, with D perhaps matching TRBD1 (6 bases). Trimming took off 5 bases at V and 10 bases at J, with 15 bases between the two ends. The CDR3 loop spans 14 amino acids. Looked up from germline, CDR1 is PRHDT and CDR2 is FYEKMQ (reference sequence). CDR3 DNA: TGTGCCAGCAGCCCCTGGGACAAGGCATCACCCCTCCACTTT. It specifies CASSPWDKASPLHF.

V gene TRBV5-1 combines with J gene TRBJ2-1; 8 nucleotides match TRBD2. The V gene end was trimmed by 4 bases and the J gene end by 5 bases; junction bases not matched to a gene: 11. This CDR3 region has 16 residues. Germline V lookup: CDR1 SGHRS, CDR2 YFSETQ. The CDR3 region is CASSLLGSGDNNEQFF. The DNA for the CDR3 is TGCGCCAGCAGCCTGTTGGGTAGCGGGGACAACAATGAGCAGTTCTTC.

In this sample, this clonotype turned up many times. The V call is TRBV9, the J call TRBJ1-2; TRBD1 is a possible D gene (5 bases). The CDR3 length is 15 residues. Per the germline V gene, CDR1 is SGDLS and CDR2 is YYNGEE. Trimming removed 0 bases at V and 4 bases at J, with 13 bases between. In DNA form, the CDR3 reads TGTGCCAGCAGCGTAGACGGGACCGCGGGCTATGGCTACACCTTC. It encodes CASSVDGTAGYGYTF.